The following is a T cell receptor beta chain sequence with its context. Its cognate antigen has yet to be identified. Base qualities are missing; no much larger clone stands one base away. V lost 3 bases and J lost 9 bases; the stretch between them is 12 bases long. CDR1 and CDR2, per the germline V gene, are SGDLS and YYNGEE. The CDR3 starts with the cysteine, ends with the phenylalanine, and has 13 residues. The read is trimmed to its CDR3 DNA, 39 bases read in frame from base 1. The donors were healthy, HIV-negative adults with no recently reported acute infections or vaccinations. All donors were Caucasian adults living in Nashville, Tennessee, USA. CD4+ T cells were enriched by magnetic negative selection; naive cells were then positively selected on CD45RA, and the negative fraction formed the memory subset. After blood collection by leukapheresis, PBMCs were isolated using Ficoll-Histopaque density gradient centrifugation and then cryopreserved in the vapor phase of liquid nitrogen. Analytical flow cytometry was used to check the purity and quantity of each magnetically sorted T cell population. Genomic DNA was isolated from every sorted fraction and measured by UV absorbance on a Nanodrop 2000c.

The record originates from a study of shared clonotypes between healthy human individuals (TCRdb year 2020). With regard to the full study: Two women and a few men aged 18 to 49 years were included in the cohort. For each donor, CD4 naive and CD4 memory were each run on three plates, CD8 naive on two plates, and CD8 memory on one plate. Between about 0.94 and 8.9 billion PBMCs per donor were obtained by leukapheresis. To estimate repertoire size and how much clonotype sharing occurs between individuals, the study deeply sequenced the blood TCR repertoires of 5 or 6 healthy adults. To increase sequencing depth and limit assay-specific biases, different laboratories used diverse techniques to prepare libraries and sequence TCR repertoires.

Using the deep immunoSEQ assay, TCR CDR3 regions were amplified from genomic DNA by multiplex PCR. Genomic DNA extracted from each cell subset was distributed evenly over all wells of several immunoSEQ 96-well plates, and each plate served as one replicate. For sorted subsets, each replicate PCR was loaded with about 0.2 ug genomic DNA, equivalent to about 30,000 T cell genomes. The purified libraries were quantified using a Qubit 3.0 fluorometer, sized with a Bioanalyzer 2100, and then quantified again using the KAPA Library Quantification kit. Every immunoSEQ 96-well plate was sequenced on a dedicated single-read 150-cycle Illumina NextSeq 550 flow cell. For the original study's pipeline: The immunoSEQ output contained only junctional sequences without quality scores, so filtering could not match that applied to full-length reads. To assign V/J genes and CDR3, sequences were annotated against IMGT germline references using PyIR, a Python wrapper for IgBLAST v1.9. Reads were removed for weak V/J assignments (E-value above 1e-6), missing CDR3, stop codons, out-of-frame junctions, or ambiguous translated residues. V3J clonotypes were defined as sequences sharing an identical inferred V gene, J gene, and CDR3 amino acid sequence. The percentage overlap between two repertoires was calculated by dividing the number of shared unique clonotypes by the size of the smaller repertoire. Repertoire richness was assessed with RTK rarefaction, the Chao1 estimator, and Recon v2.1 estimates of unobserved clonotypes. Generation probabilities were computed with OLGA for all TCRbeta clonotypes obtained by the gDNA method from several donors. TCRdb carries this immuneACCESS record with in-frame sequences only. Its versions omit some clonotypes, under half of them owing to an unresolved V gene in the studies checked, with the rest unexplained. That table is the source of V, J and clone size, and D and trimming were worked out from the DNA. The sample has about 1.5 million clones on record, roughly 97% of them singletons. Of the sample, roughly 1.1% falls within the top ten clones.

Broader findings and caveats from the paper: Naive subsets generally had larger estimated clonotype richness than memory subsets. Compared with non-shared clonotypes, clonotypes shared by all four sorted-subset donors had higher generation probabilities. The genetic and exposure-history diversity represented was limited by the small number of donors. Incomplete sequencing was indicated by rarefaction of sorted-subset datasets, despite the large sequencing depth. Pairwise subsampling indicated that sequencing depth was expected to affect the degree of clonotype sharing among donors. When several donors were compared, the shared fraction of clonotypes was about 5.4% for naive CD4, more than 3% for naive CD8, roughly 2.5% for memory CD4, and less than 0.5% for memory CD8. Only blood was sampled, and tissue TCR repertoires likely differ from those in blood.

Sequences were obtained from naive CD4+ T cells sorted from blood. The meaning of the sample's cell subset or site label: CD45RA+ positively selected. In this chain, TRBV9 is recombined with TRBJ2-2; the D gene is unclear. This sequence was found in a man aged 25-45 years in good health. The DNA sequence is TGTGCCAGCAGCGCCTCCTTAGGCCGGGAGCTGTTTTTT. This translates into CASSASLGRELFF.